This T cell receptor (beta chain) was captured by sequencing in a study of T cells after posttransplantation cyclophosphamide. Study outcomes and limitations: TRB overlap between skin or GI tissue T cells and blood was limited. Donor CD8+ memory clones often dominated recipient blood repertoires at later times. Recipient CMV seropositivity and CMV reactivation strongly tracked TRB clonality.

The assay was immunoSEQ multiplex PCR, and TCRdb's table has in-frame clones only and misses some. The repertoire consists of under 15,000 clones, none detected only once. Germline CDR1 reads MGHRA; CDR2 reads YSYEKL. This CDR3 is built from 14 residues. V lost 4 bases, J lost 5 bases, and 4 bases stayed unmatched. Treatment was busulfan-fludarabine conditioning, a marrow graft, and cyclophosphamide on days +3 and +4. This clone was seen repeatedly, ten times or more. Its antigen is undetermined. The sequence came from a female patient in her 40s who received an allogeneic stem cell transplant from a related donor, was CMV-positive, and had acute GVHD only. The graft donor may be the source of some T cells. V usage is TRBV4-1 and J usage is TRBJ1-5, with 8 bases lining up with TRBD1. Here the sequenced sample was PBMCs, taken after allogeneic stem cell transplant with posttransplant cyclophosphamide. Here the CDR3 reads CASSPDRGDQPQHF. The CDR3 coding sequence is TGCGCCAGCAGCCCAGACAGGGGTGATCAGCCCCAGCATTTT.